The present T cell receptor (beta chain) was sequenced within a study of cytomegalovirus exposure and HLA in healthy donors. The wider study: A preliminary data release comprised roughly 80 million unique TCRs obtained from HLA-typed donors.

The CDR3 spans 20 residues. From germline, CDR1 is SGHVS and CDR2 FNYEAQ. The ends lost 4 bases at V and 0 bases at J; junction bases unmatched: 11. PCR amplification relied on 60 Vbeta primers (plus 13 Jbeta primers). The protocol was immunoSEQ multiplex PCR, while the TCRdb copy is restricted to in-frame clones and leaves out a portion. The sample contains about 160,000 clones, roughly four fifths of which appear only once. The source is a woman between 40 and 50 years old in good health and CMV-seronegative. Source material: PBMCs. The V and J genes are TRBV7-6 and TRBJ1-6, with TRBD1 identical over 11 bases. The CDR3 nucleotides read TGTGCCAGCAGCTCCCCTTTAGGGACAGGGGGAGGCTCCTATAATTCACCCCTCCACTTT. Amino acid sequence: CASSSPLGTGGGSYNSPLHF.